This TCR beta chain was captured in a study of T-cell memory formation after mild COVID-19. General study findings and limits: The finding that pre-infection memory included some responding clones suggested that cross-reactive memory joined.

Via MiXCR, TCRdb re-called the 5' RACE reads, giving one row per CDR3 protein. The table lists around 180,000 distinct CDR3 sequences, less than 20% of them singletons, with 3% to 4.5% in the top ten. A few counts support this clonotype. Its antigen remains unknown. The V segment lost 6 bases and the J segment 8 bases; nucleotides outside the gene matches: 7. Germline V gene sequence: CDR1 SEHNR, CDR2 FQNEAQ (reference sequence). The CDR3 extends over 14 amino acids. V gene TRBV7-9 combines with J gene TRBJ2-1; 10 nucleotides agree with TRBD2. Source material: PBMCs or a T cell subset sorted from them (not recorded which). This sequence was found in a man younger than 35 who had mild COVID-19 (a few samples of this study predate the infection). Cell type and time point are not known. The CDR3 region is CASRAAGGRHEQFF. In nucleotides, the CDR3 is TGTGCCAGCAGGGCAGCGGGGGGGCGACATGAGCAGTTCTTC.